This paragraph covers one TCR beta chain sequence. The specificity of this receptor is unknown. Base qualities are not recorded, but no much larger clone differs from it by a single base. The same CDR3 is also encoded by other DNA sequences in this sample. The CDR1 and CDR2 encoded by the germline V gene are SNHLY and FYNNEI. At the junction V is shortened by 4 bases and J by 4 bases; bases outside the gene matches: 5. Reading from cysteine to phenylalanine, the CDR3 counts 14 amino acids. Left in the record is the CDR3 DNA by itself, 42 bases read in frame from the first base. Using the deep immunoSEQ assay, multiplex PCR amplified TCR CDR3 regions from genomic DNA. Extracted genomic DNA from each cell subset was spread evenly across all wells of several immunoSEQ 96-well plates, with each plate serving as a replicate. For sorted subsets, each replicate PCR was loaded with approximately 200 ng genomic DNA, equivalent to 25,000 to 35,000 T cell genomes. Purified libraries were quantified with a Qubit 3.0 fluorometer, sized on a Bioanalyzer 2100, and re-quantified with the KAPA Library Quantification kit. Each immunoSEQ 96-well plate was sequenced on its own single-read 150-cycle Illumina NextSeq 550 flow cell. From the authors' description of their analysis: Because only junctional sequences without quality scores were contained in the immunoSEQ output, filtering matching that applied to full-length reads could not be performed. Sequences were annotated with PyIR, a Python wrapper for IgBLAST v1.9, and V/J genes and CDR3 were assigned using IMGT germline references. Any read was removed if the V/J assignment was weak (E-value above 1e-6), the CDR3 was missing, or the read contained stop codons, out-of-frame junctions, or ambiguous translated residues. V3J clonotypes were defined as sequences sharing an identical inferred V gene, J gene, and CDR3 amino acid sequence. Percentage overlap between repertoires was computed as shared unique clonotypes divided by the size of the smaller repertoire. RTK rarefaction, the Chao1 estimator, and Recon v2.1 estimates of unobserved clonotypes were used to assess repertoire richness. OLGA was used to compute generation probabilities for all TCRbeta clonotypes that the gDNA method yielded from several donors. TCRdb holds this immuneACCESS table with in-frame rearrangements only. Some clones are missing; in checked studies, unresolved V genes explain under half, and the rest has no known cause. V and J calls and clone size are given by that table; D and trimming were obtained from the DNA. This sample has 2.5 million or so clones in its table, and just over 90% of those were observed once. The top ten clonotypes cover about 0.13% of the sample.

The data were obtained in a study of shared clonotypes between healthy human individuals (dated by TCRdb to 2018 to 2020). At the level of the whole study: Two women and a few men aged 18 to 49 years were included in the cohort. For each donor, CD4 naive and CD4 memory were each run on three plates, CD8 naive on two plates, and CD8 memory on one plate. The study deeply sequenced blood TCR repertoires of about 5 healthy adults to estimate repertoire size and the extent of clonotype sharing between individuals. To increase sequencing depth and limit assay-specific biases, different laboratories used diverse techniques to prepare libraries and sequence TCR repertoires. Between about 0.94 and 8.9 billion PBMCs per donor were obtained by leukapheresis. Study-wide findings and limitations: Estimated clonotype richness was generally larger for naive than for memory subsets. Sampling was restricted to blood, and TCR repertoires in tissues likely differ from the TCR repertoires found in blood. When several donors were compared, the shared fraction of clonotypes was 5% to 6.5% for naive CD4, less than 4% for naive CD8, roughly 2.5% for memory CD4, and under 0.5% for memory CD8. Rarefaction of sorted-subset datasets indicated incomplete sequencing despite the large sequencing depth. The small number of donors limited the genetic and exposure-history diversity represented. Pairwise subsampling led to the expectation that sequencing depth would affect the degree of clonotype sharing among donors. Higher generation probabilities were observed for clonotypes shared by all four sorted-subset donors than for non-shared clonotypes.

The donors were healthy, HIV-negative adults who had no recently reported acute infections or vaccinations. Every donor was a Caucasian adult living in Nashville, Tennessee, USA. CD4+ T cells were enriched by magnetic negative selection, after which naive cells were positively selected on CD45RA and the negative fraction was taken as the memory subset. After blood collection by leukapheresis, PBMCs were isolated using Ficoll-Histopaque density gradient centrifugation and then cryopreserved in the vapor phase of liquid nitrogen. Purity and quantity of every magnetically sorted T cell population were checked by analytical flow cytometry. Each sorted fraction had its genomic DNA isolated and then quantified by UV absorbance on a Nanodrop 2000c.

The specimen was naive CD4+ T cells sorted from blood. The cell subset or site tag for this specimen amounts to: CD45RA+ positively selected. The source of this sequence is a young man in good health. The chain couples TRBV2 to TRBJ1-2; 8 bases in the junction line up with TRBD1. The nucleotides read TGTGCCAGCAGTGGGGGGACAGGTATCTATGGCTACACCTTC. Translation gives CASSGGTGIYGYTF.